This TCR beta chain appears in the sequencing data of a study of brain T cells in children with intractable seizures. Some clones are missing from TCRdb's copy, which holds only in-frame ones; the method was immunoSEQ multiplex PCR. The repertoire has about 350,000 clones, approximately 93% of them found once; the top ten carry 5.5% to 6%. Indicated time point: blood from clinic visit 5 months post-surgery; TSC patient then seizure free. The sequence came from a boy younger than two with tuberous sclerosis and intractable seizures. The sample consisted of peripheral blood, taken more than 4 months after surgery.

In DNA, the CDR3 is TGTGCCTGGAACCGGGGAAATCAGCCCCAGCATTTT. Translated, it gives CAWNRGNQPQHF. The V call is TRBV30, the J call TRBJ1-5; no firm D call. The CDR3 runs to 12 residues. Between the trimmed V and J ends, which lost 4 bases and 4 bases, there was a span of 8 bases. The germline V gene has CDR1 GTSNPN and CDR2 SVGIG (reference sequence).